The clone carrying this TCR beta chain appeared once. Libraries were prepared by immunoSEQ multiplex PCR; TCRdb keeps only in-frame clonotypes and omits some of them. Here the sample spans hundreds of thousands of clones, approximately 90% being singletons. This entry comes from a study of blood T cell repertoires in COVID-19. The overall study: The origin of the acute and convalescent COVID-19 samples was the United States, Italy and Spain. From T cells, B-cell-depleted T cells, or PBMCs came the material, which was cDNA or gDNA.

Allocation to cohorts depended on clinical history reported by the participants. Trimming shortened V by 3 bases and J by 4 bases, and 17 bases separated the two germline ends. CDR1 is MGHRA, CDR2 YSYEKL, per germline. CDR3 length: 16 residues. V usage is TRBV4-1 and J usage is TRBJ2-3; D gene unclear. Sequences were obtained from PBMCs or T cells enriched from blood (not recorded which). This TCR was recovered from a young woman with acute COVID-19. CDR3 coding DNA: TGCGCCAGCAGCCACCCAATCGGAAGAGGCCCAGATACGCAGTATTTT. Translation gives CASSHPIGRGPDTQYF.